This is a list of T cell receptor beta chains from one sample in a study of control samples from healthy donors and cancer patients. Generated by immunoSEQ multiplex PCR, the TCRdb table keeps only in-frame clones and is missing some. Of about 150,000 clones in the sample, about 89% were seen once. The sample consisted of blood. The source is a man aged 25-40 years in good health. CDR3s include the opening cysteine and the closing phenylalanine or tryptophan. The D gene is left open where the match is weak. Rows give clone size only sometimes, using once, few, many, or a class for an expanded clone.

TRBJ2-1	TRBV2	-	TRBD2	CASSASGGLDEQFF	TGTGCCAGCAGTGCTAGCGGGGGGCTGGATGAGCAGTTCTTC
TRBJ1-5	TRBV2	-	-	CASGAGLNQPQHF	TGTGCCAGCGGGGCCGGACTAAATCAGCCCCAGCATTTT
TRBJ2-7	TRBV4-2	-	-	CASSQSPQGYYEQYF	TGTGCCAGCAGCCAATCTCCACAGGGCTACTACGAGCAGTACTTC
TRBJ2-5	TRBV13	-	-	CASSFRLDQETQYF	TGTGCCAGCAGCTTCAGACTGGATCAAGAGACCCAGTACTTC
TRBJ1-3	TRBV12-2	-	-	CASRLDPGDGNTIYF	TGTGCAAGTCGCTTAGACCCGGGGGATGGAAACACCATATATTTT
TRBJ2-7	TRBV18	-	-	CASSDVSRAYEQYF	TGTGCCAGCTCAGACGTAAGTCGGGCGTACGAGCAGTACTTC
TRBJ1-6	TRBV7-2	once	-	CASSLSSSYNSPLHF	TGTGCCAGCAGCTTAAGCAGCTCCTATAATTCACCCCTCCACTTT
TRBJ1-1	TRBV5-1	once	-	CASSFYGPATGTEAFF	TGCGCCAGCAGCTTCTATGGGCCGGCAACGGGCACTGAAGCTTTCTTT
TRBJ1-4	TRBV2	-	TRBD1	CASGNRGVGKLFF	TGTGCCAGCGGAAACAGGGGTGTGGGAAAACTGTTTTTT
TRBJ2-2	TRBV7-9	-	-	CASSLMTLGELFF	TGTGCCAGCAGTTTAATGACCCTCGGGGAGCTGTTTTTT
TRBJ2-1	TRBV6-5	-	-	CASSSLIVGEQFF	TGTGCCAGCAGTTCTCTAATTGTGGGTGAGCAGTTCTTC
TRBJ2-7	TRBV4-2	few	-	CASSQDPGASYEQYF	TGTGCCAGCAGCCAAGACCCCGGGGCAAGCTACGAGCAGTACTTC
TRBJ1-1	TRBV9	-	-	CASSLRPVQDTEAFF	TGTGCCAGCAGCCTTCGCCCTGTACAGGACACTGAAGCTTTCTTT
TRBJ2-3	TRBV3-1/TRBV3-2	-	TRBD2	CASSQDLAGGSDTQYF	TGTGCCAGCAGCCAAGACCTAGCGGGAGGTTCAGATACGCAGTATTTT
TRBJ2-1	TRBV7-2	few	TRBD1	CASSFGQGVVGNEQFF	TGTGCCAGCAGCTTCGGACAGGGGGTGGTAGGCAATGAGCAGTTCTTC
TRBJ1-2	TRBV11-3	-	-	CASSVEGSDYGYTF	TGTGCCAGCAGCGTAGAGGGGAGTGACTATGGCTACACCTTC
TRBJ1-6	TRBV9	-	-	CASSVSSNNSPLHF	TGTGCCAGCAGCGTATCCAGCAATAATTCACCCCTCCACTTT
TRBJ2-7	TRBV7-2	-	TRBD2	CASSSRSTSGRYEQYF	TGTGCCAGCAGCAGCAGATCGACTAGCGGGAGGTACGAGCAGTACTTC
TRBJ1-2	TRBV5-1	-	-	CASSLRGGGGDYGYTF	TGCGCCAGCAGCCTTAGGGGCGGGGGAGGAGACTATGGCTACACCTTC
TRBJ2-3	TRBV12-3/TRBV12-4	-	-	CASSSIQGSTQYF	TGTGCCAGCAGTTCCATCCAAGGGTCTACGCAGTATTTT
TRBJ1-6	TRBV6-5	-	-	CASSTSGDRDSPLHF	TGTGCCAGCAGTACTTCCGGGGATCGGGATTCACCCCTCCACTTT
TRBJ2-2	TRBV5-6	-	TRBD1	CASSFLRGLSSGELFF	TGTGCCAGCAGCTTCCTCAGGGGGCTTTCGAGCGGGGAGCTGTTTTTT
TRBJ2-5	TRBV24-1	-	TRBD1	CATSGRGQAQETQYF	TGTGCCACCAGTGGAAGAGGACAGGCCCAAGAGACCCAGTACTTC
TRBJ1-1	TRBV29-1	-	-	CSVEVQLNTEAFF	TGCAGCGTTGAAGTACAACTGAACACTGAAGCTTTCTTT
TRBJ2-7	TRBV21-1	-	-	CASSKVEMTVEQYF	TGTGCCAGCAGCAAAGTAGAGATGACAGTCGAGCAGTACTTC
TRBJ1-2	TRBV29-1	-	-	CSVEGSTVNYGYTF	TGCAGCGTTGAAGGTTCGACGGTTAACTATGGCTACACCTTC
TRBJ2-3	TRBV10-3	-	-	CAIRGGTDTQYF	TGTGCCATCAGGGGTGGGACAGATACGCAGTATTTT
TRBJ2-3	TRBV24-1	once	TRBD1	CATSDARQGAVADTQYF	TGTGCCACCAGTGATGCCAGACAGGGGGCGGTCGCAGATACGCAGTATTTT
TRBJ1-3	TRBV4-1	-	-	CASSPIHGSGNTIYF	TGCGCCAGCAGCCCGATCCATGGCTCTGGAAACACCATATATTTT
TRBJ1-2	TRBV28	-	-	CASCAGNGYGYTF	TGTGCCAGCTGCGCGGGGAATGGTTATGGCTACACCTTC
TRBJ2-6	TRBV9	-	-	CASSRTDRSGANVLTF	TGTGCCAGCAGTCGGACAGATCGCTCTGGGGCCAACGTCCTGACTTTC
TRBJ1-5	TRBV25-1	-	-	CASSGQDDNQPQHF	TGTGCCAGCAGTGGGCAGGACGACAATCAGCCCCAGCATTTT
TRBJ2-1	TRBV9	-	-	CASSVGGAPTGNEQFF	TGTGCCAGCAGCGTAGGAGGGGCCCCAACCGGGAATGAGCAGTTCTTC
TRBJ1-4	TRBV4-1	few	TRBD1	CASSVQGAANEKLFF	TGCGCCAGCAGCGTCCAGGGGGCTGCTAATGAAAAACTGTTTTTT
TRBJ2-3	TRBV9	-	-	CASSVALDSASTDTQYF	TGTGCCAGCAGCGTAGCTTTGGACTCAGCGAGCACAGATACGCAGTATTTT
TRBJ2-2	TRBV7-3	-	-	CASSTSLVTGELFF	TGTGCCAGCAGCACATCTCTAGTCACCGGGGAGCTGTTTTTT
TRBJ2-7	TRBV29-1	-	-	CSFSLGGGDEQYF	TGCAGCTTTAGTTTAGGTGGAGGGGACGAGCAGTACTTC
TRBJ2-1	TRBV24-1	-	-	CATEDPGISYNEQFF	TGTGCCACCGAAGACCCAGGGATCTCCTACAATGAGCAGTTCTTC
TRBJ2-2	TRBV7-2	-	-	CASSLGLVSGELFF	TGTGCCAGCAGCTTAGGTTTAGTGTCGGGGGAGCTGTTTTTT
TRBJ1-2	TRBV7-9	-	TRBD1	CASSLPRTGGMSYTF	TGTGCCAGCAGCTTACCCCGGACAGGGGGCATGAGCTACACCTTC
TRBJ1-1	TRBV11-2	-	-	CASTNRRGPTEAFF	TGTGCCAGCACCAACAGACGGGGTCCCACTGAAGCTTTCTTT
TRBJ2-7	TRBV7-9	-	TRBD1	CASSEQGREQYF	TGTGCCAGCAGCGAACAGGGGCGCGAGCAGTACTTC
TRBJ2-5	TRBV27	-	TRBD2	CASKTTGTSQTQYF	TGTGCCAGCAAGACAACGGGGACTAGCCAGACCCAGTACTTC
TRBJ1-2	TRBV6-5	-	-	CASSYGGTYGYTF	TGTGCCAGCAGTTACGGTGGGACATACGGCTACACCTTC
TRBJ1-1	TRBV21-1	-	-	CGTGADTEAFF	TGTGGGACAGGGGCGGACACTGAAGCTTTCTTT